This entry lists 28 T cell receptor beta chains sequenced from one sample in a study of T cell repertoires in cytomegalovirus infection. TCRdb independently ran MiXCR on the reads; one entry per CDR3 protein. The sample comprises about 130,000 distinct CDR3 sequences, roughly 9% of which are singletons, and around 10% rests with the top ten. Sequencing was done on a sample of PBMCs. The receptors derive from a human donor in good health (CMV status not recorded). Some clones in this sample may be carry-over from other donors' samples.

This clonotype was seen repeatedly, ten times or more. This sequence joins TRBV6-1 and TRBJ2-1; 13 bases map to TRBD2. The CDR3 has 15 amino acids. The germline V gene has CDR1 MNHNS and CDR2 SASEGT. Unmatched junction bases numbered 1, after V lost 4 bases and J lost 4 bases. In DNA, the CDR3 is TGTGCCAGCAGTGCGGGACTAGCGGGATACAATGAGCAGTTCTTC. Translated: CASSAGLAGYNEQFF.

This clonotype was seen ten or more times. The chain combines TRBV28 with TRBJ2-5; no clear D. Germline lookup yields CDR1 MDHEN and CDR2 SYDVKM. The ends were cut back, 5 bases at V and 4 bases at J, with 14 bases in the middle. This CDR3 contains 14 residues. The CDR3 is CASSLILGRETQYF. The CDR3 DNA sequence: TGTGCCAGCAGTCTCATTTTAGGGCGAGAGACCCAGTACTTC.

In its sample, this clonotype was seen many times. This sequence joins TRBV19 and TRBJ1-2; 8 bases line up with TRBD1. With 6 bases clipped from V and 4 bases from J, the junction kept 4 bases outside the gene matches. Looked up from germline, CDR1 is LNHDA and CDR2 is SQIVND (reference sequence). This CDR3 has 13 amino acids. As DNA, the CDR3 is TGTGCCAGTAGCCCACAGGGGGTCTATGGCTACACCTTC. Encoded protein: CASSPQGVYGYTF.

The V and J genes are TRBV29-1 and TRBJ2-5, with 7 bases matching TRBD1. After removal of 0 bases from V and 1 base from J, the junction contained 8 bases not matched to a gene. This CDR3 has 16 residues. CDR1 and CDR2 (germline): SQVTM, ANQGSEA. The CDR3 nucleotides read TGCAGCGTTGAAGATCTTGAGACAGGGATCCAAGAGACCCAGTACTTC. Its translation is CSVEDLETGIQETQYF. The complete variable domain, with remaining parts taken from reference TRBV29-1 and TRBJ2-5, reads SAVISQKPSRDICQRGTSLTIQCQVDSQVTMMFWYRQQPGQSLTLIATANQGSEATYESGFVIDKFPISRPNLTFSTLTVSNMSPEDSSIYLCSVEDLETGIQETQYFGPGTRLLVL.

The chain couples TRBV20-1 to TRBJ2-1, with a tentative D call TRBD2 (6 bases). Between the trimmed V and J ends, which lost 0 bases and 1 base, there was a span of 16 bases. Germline V gene data show CDR1 as DFQATT and CDR2 as SNEGSKA (reference sequence). This CDR3 region has 17 residues. The CDR3 coding sequence is TGCAGTGCTAGAGATCCGGGGGACCCTCGGTCCTACAATGAGCAGTTCTTC. Translating it yields CSARDPGDPRSYNEQFF.

This clonotype came up many times. The chain has TRBV7-2 and TRBJ2-1, with TRBD1 identical over 8 bases. Germline assignment: CDR1 SGHTA and CDR2 FQGNSA. V lost 2 bases and J lost 7; bases outside the gene matches: 7. This CDR3 is 15 amino acids long. The CDR3 loop is CASSLTGGPLNEQFF. The CDR3 DNA reads as TGTGCCAGCAGCTTAACAGGGGGGCCGTTGAATGAGCAGTTCTTC.

This clonotype has a handful of counts. The chain is built from TRBV29-1 and TRBJ2-5, with TRBD1 as a possible D gene (5 bases). Germline CDR1 reads SQVTM; CDR2 reads ANQGSEA. V shed 6 bases and J shed 3 bases, with 11 bases lying between them. This CDR3 is 12 amino acids long. The CDR3 region has the DNA TGCAGCGTGATAACAGGTGAAGAGACCCAGTACTTC. Protein: CSVITGEETQYF.

V usage is TRBV20-1 and J usage is TRBJ1-2; D is unclear. CDR1 and CDR2 (germline): DFQATT, SNEGSKA (reference sequence). Deletions cut 3 bases from V and 0 bases from J, with 14 bases between. The CDR3 is 15 residues long. The CDR3 loop is CSASSVAWTNYGYTF. In nucleotides, the CDR3 is TGCAGTGCTAGTTCTGTCGCCTGGACTAACTATGGCTACACCTTC.

Concerning this clonotype itself: This sequence may be a read error, since a much larger clone differs from it by one base. The V gene is TRBV28, the J gene TRBJ1-2; D might be TRBD1 (5 bases). Germline V gene data show CDR1 as MDHEN and CDR2 as SYDVKM. CDR3 size: 13 residues. CDR3 sequence reads: CANSLFGQGGYTF. DNA for the CDR3: TGTGCCAACAGTTTATTCGGGCAGGGCGGCTACACCTTC.

At least ten counts were recorded for this clonotype. The chain is built from TRBV2 and TRBJ1-2; TRBD1 agrees at 8 bases. The CDR3 sequence is 12 residues long. The V gene end was trimmed by 11 bases and the J gene end by 4 bases; junction bases not matched to a gene: 6. CDR1 SNHLY and CDR2 FYNNEI come from the germline V gene. CDR3: CASCGTGYGYTF. In nucleotides, the CDR3 is TGTGCCTCCTGTGGGACAGGCTATGGCTACACCTTC.

V and J are TRBV5-7 and TRBJ2-2; D uncertain. TRBV5-7 is an ORF, and what it does is uncertain. Trimming removed 0 bases from V and 3 bases from J, with 9 bases in between. The CDR3 extends over 15 amino acids. This CDR3 is CASSLEHSHTGELFF. CDR3 sequence (DNA): TGTGCCAGCAGCTTGGAGCACTCTCACACCGGGGAGCTGTTTTTT.

This clonotype has a count of ten or more. V usage is TRBV19 and J usage is TRBJ2-2, with 9 bases that match TRBD2. The CDR3 length is 14 residues. With 10 bases clipped from V and 5 bases from J, the junction kept 8 bases outside the gene matches. CDR1 LNHDA and CDR2 SQIVND come from the germline V gene (reference sequence). Here the CDR3 DNA reads TGTGCCACCTCTCCCGCGGGGGGGACCGGGGAGCTGTTTTTT. This sequence encodes CATSPAGGTGELFF.

There are many counts of this clonotype. The genes are TRBV28 and TRBJ1-5; D not certain. The CDR3 length is 19 residues. V lost 2 bases, J lost 3 bases, and 23 bases lay in between. CDR1 and CDR2 from the germline V gene are MDHEN and SYDVKM. DNA for the CDR3: TGTGCCAGCAGTTTAGCTTCATCGGGCCATCCCCGTACCAATCAGCCCCAGCATTTT. Encoded protein: CASSLASSGHPRTNQPQHF.

This clonotype showed up many times. This chain connects TRBV5-4 to TRBJ1-6, with D possibly being TRBD1 (6 bases). The CDR3 contains 14 residues. Germline V gene lookup returns CDR1 SGHNT and CDR2 YYREEE (reference sequence). V dropped 4 bases and J dropped 10 bases, with 15 bases sitting between them. CDR3 amino acids: CASSMGQDNSPLHF. The CDR3 nucleotides are TGTGCCAGCAGCATGGGACAAGACAACTCACCCCTCCACTTT. The full variable domain, with the rest looked up from reference TRBV5-4 and TRBJ1-6, is ETGVTQSPTHLIKTRGQQVTLRCSSQSGHNTVSWYQQALGQGPQFIFQYYREEENGRGNFPPRFSGLQFPNYSSELNVNALELDDSALYLCASSMGQDNSPLHFGNGTRLTVT.

This clonotype was detected many times. This sequence joins TRBV6-1 and TRBJ1-2, with D uncertain. With 5 bases removed from V and 2 bases from J, the gap between germline ends came to 12 bases. The CDR3 totals 14 residues. Germline V gene lookup returns CDR1 MNHNS and CDR2 SASEGT. CDR3 sequence: CASSLERTNYGYTF. Here the CDR3 DNA reads TGTGCCAGCAGTTTGGAGAGGACGAACTATGGCTACACCTTC.

This clonotype has ten or more counts. CDR3 bases: TGTGCCAGCAGCTCCGACATCGGGAAATGGGCCTCCTACGAGCAGTACTTC. Its translation: CASSSDIGKWASYEQYF. This rearrangement joins TRBV7-8 to TRBJ2-7, with D possibly matching TRBD2 (5 bases). Germline CDR1 is SGHVS and CDR2 is FQNEAQ. This CDR3 has 17 residues. Trimming left V 4 bases short and J 0 bases short, with 19 bases between.

This clonotype was counted a few times. The rearrangement links TRBV29-1 to TRBJ2-3; D unclear. The CDR3 is 11 residues long. Looked up from germline, CDR1 is SQVTM and CDR2 is ANQGSEA. Trimming shortened V by 1 base and J by 6 bases, and 5 bases separated the two germline ends. The CDR3 region is CSVEGADTQYF. As DNA, the CDR3 is TGCAGCGTTGAAGGAGCCGATACGCAGTATTTT.

This clonotype was seen ten or more times. This chain links TRBV7-2 with TRBJ2-3; the D gene is possibly TRBD2 (5 bases). This CDR3 has 14 residues. V dropped 5 bases and J dropped 3 bases, with 12 bases sitting between them. Germline-derived CDR1 and CDR2 are SGHTA and FQGNSA. CDR3 amino acids: CASSGSTRTDTQYF. Written as DNA, the CDR3 is TGTGCCAGCAGCGGCAGCACTAGGACAGATACGCAGTATTTT.

This clonotype was counted between two and nine times. This chain connects TRBV6-5 to TRBJ1-1, with D maybe TRBD1 (6 bases). The CDR3 consists of 18 residues. From germline, CDR1 is MNHEY and CDR2 SVGAGI. Trimming stripped 0 bases from V and 0 bases from J, with 17 bases between. The DNA of the CDR3 is TGTGCCAGCAGTTACTCGAGGGGGAGGATTAACATGAACACTGAAGCTTTCTTT. It is translated as CASSYSRGRINMNTEAFF.

There are many counts of this clonotype. This sequence joins TRBV27 and TRBJ2-1; the D is unclear. Per the germline V gene, CDR1 is MNHEY and CDR2 is SMNVEV (reference sequence). The CDR3 is 12 amino acids. Trimming took off 3 bases at V and 5 bases at J, with 5 bases between the two ends. The CDR3: CASSLANNEQFF. The CDR3 DNA follows: TGTGCCAGCAGTTTGGCGAACAATGAGCAGTTCTTC.

This clonotype was found a few times. The V gene is TRBV6-6, the J gene TRBJ1-2; possible D gene TRBD1, 6 bases. The CDR3 sequence is 14 residues long. V was shortened by 6 bases and J by 4 bases, with 15 bases between the two germline ends. Germline CDR1 reads MNHNY; CDR2 reads SVGAGI (reference sequence). The CDR3 DNA reads as TGTGCCAGCAGGCCGGGGGGGCAGGGCTATGGCTACACCTTC. Translated: CASRPGGQGYGYTF.

As concerns this clonotype: One end of the junction varies from germline; a read error may be responsible. The V and J genes are TRBV2 and TRBJ2-1, with 7 bases aligning to TRBD2. Germline V gene sequence: CDR1 SNHLY, CDR2 FYNNEI. CDR3 length: 15 residues. CDR3 sequence reads: CASSPSAGDINEQLF. CDR3 DNA: TGTGCCAGCAGCCCCAGTGCGGGGGATATCAATGAGCAGTTGTTC.

This clonotype was seen at least ten times. The rearrangement uses TRBV5-4 and TRBJ2-3; tentative D call: TRBD1 (5 bases). V was pared by 4 bases and J by 2 bases, with 11 bases between. The CDR3 totals 14 residues. Germline V lookup: CDR1 SGHNT, CDR2 YYREEE (reference sequence). The CDR3 region is CASSVTGSTDTQYF. CDR3 coding DNA: TGTGCCAGCAGCGTCACAGGATCCACAGATACGCAGTATTTT.

This clonotype was found many times. The CDR3 region has the DNA TGCAGTGCTAGAGATAAGGTCATAAGCCGCCCCGGGGAGCTGTTTTTT. Translated, it gives CSARDKVISRPGELFF. The chain combines TRBV20-1 with TRBJ2-2; D unclear. The CDR3 extends over 16 amino acids. The V end lost 0 bases, the J end lost 6 bases, and 17 bases lay between the germline ends. Looked up from germline, CDR1 is DFQATT and CDR2 is SNEGSKA (reference sequence).

This clonotype occurred many times. For the CDR3, the DNA is TGTGCCAGCAGCCCTGGACAGTCAGGCACAGATACGCAGTATTTT. This gives the protein CASSPGQSGTDTQYF. The chain employs TRBV28 and TRBJ2-3, with D maybe TRBD1 (6 bases). This CDR3 spans 15 amino acids. CDR1 is MDHEN and CDR2 is SYDVKM in the germline V gene. The V and J ends lost 6 bases and 1 base respectively, with 14 bases between them.

This clonotype was seen many times. The gene calls are TRBV19 and TRBJ2-5; D remains ambiguous. Trimming removed 5 bases at V and 1 base at J, with 8 bases between. Germline assignment: CDR1 LNHDA and CDR2 SQIVND (reference sequence). This CDR3 spans 13 amino acids. CDR3 region: CASSFSTQETQYF. The CDR3 DNA is TGTGCCAGTAGTTTCAGCACCCAAGAGACCCAGTACTTC.

This rearrangement joins TRBV28 to TRBJ1-3; 7 nucleotides match TRBD1. This CDR3 is 15 amino acids long. Germline CDR1 reads MDHEN; CDR2 reads SYDVKM. V shed 3 bases and J 4 bases; nucleotides not matched to a gene: 6. CDR3: CASSFPQGGGNTIYF. CDR3 nucleotides: TGTGCCAGCAGTTTTCCGCAGGGGGGAGGAAACACCATATATTTT.

About this clonotype itself: One base away lies a much larger clone, so this may be a sequencing read error. The chain employs TRBV12-3 or TRBV12-4 and TRBJ2-3; no definite D call. The CDR3 consists of 14 residues. V was shortened by 6 bases and J by 1 base, with 11 bases between the two germline ends. CDR3 sequence (DNA): TGTGCCAGCAGACCCCTTCAGGGCACAGATACGCAGTATTTT. Encoded protein: CASRPLQGTDTQYF.